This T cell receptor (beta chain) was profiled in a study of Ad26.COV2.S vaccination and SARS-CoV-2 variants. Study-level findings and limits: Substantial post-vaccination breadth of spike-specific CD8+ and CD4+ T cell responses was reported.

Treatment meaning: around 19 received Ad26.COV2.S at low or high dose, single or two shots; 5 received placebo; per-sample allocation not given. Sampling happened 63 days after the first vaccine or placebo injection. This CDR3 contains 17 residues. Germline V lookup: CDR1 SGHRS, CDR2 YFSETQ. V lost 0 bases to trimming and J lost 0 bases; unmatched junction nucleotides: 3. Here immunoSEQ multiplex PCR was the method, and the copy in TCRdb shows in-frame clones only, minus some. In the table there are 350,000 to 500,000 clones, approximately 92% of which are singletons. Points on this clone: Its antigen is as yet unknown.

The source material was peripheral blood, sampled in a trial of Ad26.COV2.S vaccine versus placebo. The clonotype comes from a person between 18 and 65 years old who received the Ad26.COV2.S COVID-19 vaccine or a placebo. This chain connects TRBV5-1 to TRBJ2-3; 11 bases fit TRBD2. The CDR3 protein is CASSLETSGTSTDTQYF. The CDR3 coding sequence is TGCGCCAGCAGCTTGGAGACTAGCGGGACTAGCACAGATACGCAGTATTTT.